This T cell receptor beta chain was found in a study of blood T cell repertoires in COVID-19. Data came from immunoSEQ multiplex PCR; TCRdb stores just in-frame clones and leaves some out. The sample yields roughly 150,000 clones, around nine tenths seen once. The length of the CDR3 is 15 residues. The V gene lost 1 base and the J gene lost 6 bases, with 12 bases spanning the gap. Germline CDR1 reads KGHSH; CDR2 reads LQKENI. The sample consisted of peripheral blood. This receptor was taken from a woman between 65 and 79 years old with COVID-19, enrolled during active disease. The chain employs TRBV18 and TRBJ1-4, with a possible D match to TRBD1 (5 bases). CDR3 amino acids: CASSPQAGRDEKLFF. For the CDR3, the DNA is TGTGCCAGCTCACCACAGGCAGGGAGGGATGAAAAACTGTTTTTT.